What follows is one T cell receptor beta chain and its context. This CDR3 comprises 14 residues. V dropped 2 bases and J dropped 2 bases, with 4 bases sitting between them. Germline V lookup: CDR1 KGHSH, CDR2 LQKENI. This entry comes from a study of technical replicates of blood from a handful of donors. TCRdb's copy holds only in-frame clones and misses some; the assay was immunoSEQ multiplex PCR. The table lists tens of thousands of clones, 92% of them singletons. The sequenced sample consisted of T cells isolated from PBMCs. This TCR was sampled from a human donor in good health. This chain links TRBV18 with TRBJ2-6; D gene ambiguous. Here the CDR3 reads CASSPTAGANVLTF. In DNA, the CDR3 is TGTGCCAGCTCACCAACGGCTGGGGCCAACGTCCTGACTTTC.